Listed below are T cell receptor beta chains from one sample, sequenced in a study of control samples from healthy donors and cancer patients. Data came from immunoSEQ multiplex PCR; TCRdb stores just in-frame clones and leaves some out. Of around 90,000 clones listed, around 85% are singletons. Sequenced input: blood. The receptors derive from a woman between 35 and 50 years old in good health. Both conserved end residues are part of each CDR3. A D gene is named only where the DNA matches it firmly. Size tells how often a clone was seen (once, few, many) or the class of an expanded clone, and some rows leave it out.

J gene | clone size | D gene | V gene | CDR3 protein | CDR3 DNA
TRBJ2-7 | . | . | TRBV29-1 | CSVESRDEQYF | TGCAGCGTTGAGAGCAGGGACGAGCAGTACTTC
TRBJ1-1 | . | . | TRBV6-5 | CASRYDGYTEAFF | TGTGCCAGCAGATACGACGGGTACACTGAAGCTTTCTTT
TRBJ1-1 | . | . | TRBV6-5 | CASSSPRVGNTEAFF | TGTGCCAGCAGTTCGCCGCGGGTGGGGAACACTGAAGCTTTCTTT
TRBJ1-2 | once | . | TRBV7-8 | CASSLDLTGTVPNYGYTF | TGTGCCAGCAGCTTAGATCTGACAGGCACTGTCCCTAACTATGGCTACACCTTC
TRBJ2-5 | . | TRBD2 | TRBV5-1 | CASSPGTILYQETQYF | TGCGCCAGCAGCCCAGGGACTATCCTTTACCAAGAGACCCAGTACTTC
TRBJ1-1 | few | TRBD1 | TRBV4-1 | CASSHPGQGVNTEAFF | TGCGCCAGCAGCCACCCGGGACAGGGTGTGAACACTGAAGCTTTCTTT
TRBJ2-3 | . | . | TRBV30 | CAWGDIKRRYF | TGTGCCTGGGGAGACATCAAACGGAGGTATTTT
TRBJ2-1 | . | TRBD2 | TRBV6-5 | CASIAGTTYNEQFF | TGTGCCAGCATCGCGGGGACTACCTACAATGAGCAGTTCTTC
TRBJ2-7 | few | TRBD1 | TRBV6-5 | CASSYAGQGEQYF | TGTGCCAGCAGTTACGCGGGACAGGGCGAGCAGTACTTC
TRBJ2-1 | . | TRBD2 | TRBV11-3 | CASSPGGSGSSYNEQFF | TGTGCCAGCAGCCCGGGGGGTAGCGGGAGCTCCTACAATGAGCAGTTCTTC
TRBJ1-6 | few | . | TRBV2 | CASTRSTVLGSPLHF | TGTGCCAGCACCAGATCGACAGTACTGGGTTCACCCCTCCACTTT
TRBJ2-3 | . | TRBD2 | TRBV6-4 | CARLILKAAGGPDTQYF | TGTGCCAGACTGATTTTAAAAGCAGCGGGGGGGCCAGATACGCAGTATTTT
TRBJ1-1 | . | . | TRBV14 | CASSQGRTGLNTEAFF | TGTGCCAGCAGCCAAGGGAGAACGGGCCTGAACACTGAAGCTTTCTTT
TRBJ1-5 | . | TRBD1 | TRBV18 | CASSRQGSGNQPQHF | TGTGCCAGCTCAAGACAGGGGTCGGGCAATCAGCCCCAGCATTTT
TRBJ1-6 | few | . | TRBV30 | CAWSPFVHSPLHF | TGTGCCTGGAGCCCCTTCGTGCATTCACCCCTCCACTTT
TRBJ2-7 | . | . | TRBV2 | CASSELSYEQYF | TGTGCCAGCAGTGAACTATCCTACGAGCAGTACTTC
TRBJ1-1 | . | TRBD1 | TRBV5-8 | CASSLGPGTGRAAFF | TGTGCCAGCAGCTTGGGCCCTGGGACAGGTCGCGCAGCTTTCTTT
TRBJ1-1 | few | . | TRBV9 | CASSVGVGWYTEAFF | TGTGCCAGCAGCGTAGGGGTAGGGTGGTACACTGAAGCTTTCTTT
TRBJ1-4 | . | TRBD1 | TRBV15 | CATSSKDRVGEKLFF | TGTGCCACCAGCAGCAAGGACAGGGTGGGAGAAAAACTGTTTTTT
TRBJ2-7 | . | TRBD2 | TRBV7-8 | CASSSSSGGPSYEQYF | TGTGCCAGCAGCTCCAGTAGCGGGGGCCCTTCCTACGAGCAGTACTTC
TRBJ1-1 | . | . | TRBV7-8 | CASSYGSAEAFF | TGTGCCAGCAGCTACGGTAGCGCTGAAGCTTTCTTT
TRBJ1-4 | . | . | TRBV19 | CASSISGEKLFF | TGTGCCAGTAGTATCTCCGGTGAAAAACTGTTTTTT
TRBJ2-6 | . | . | TRBV4-1 | CASSPSPPEGLSGANVLTF | TGCGCCAGCAGCCCCTCTCCCCCGGAGGGACTCTCTGGGGCCAACGTCCTGACTTTC
TRBJ2-3 | . | . | TRBV3-1/TRBV3-2 | CASSQDMVPDTQYF | TGTGCCAGCAGCCAAGACATGGTTCCAGATACGCAGTATTTT
TRBJ1-2 | . | TRBD1 | TRBV11-3 | CASSQGGPGLSYGYTF | TGTGCCAGCAGCCAAGGGGGCCCCGGGCTGAGTTATGGCTACACCTTC
TRBJ1-2 | . | . | TRBV30 | CAWKRDGYTF | TGTGCTTGGAAGCGGGATGGCTACACCTTC
TRBJ1-3 | . | TRBD1 | TRBV7-2 | CASSLLGQGPGNTIYF | TGTGCCAGCAGCCTCCTAGGACAGGGTCCTGGAAACACCATATATTTT
TRBJ2-5 | . | . | TRBV3-1/TRBV3-2 | CASSGELAVQETQYF | TGTGCCAGCAGTGGGGAATTAGCGGTGCAAGAGACCCAGTACTTC
TRBJ2-7 | . | . | TRBV12-5 | CASGLVRGPRDKAYEQYF | TGTGCTAGTGGTTTGGTACGGGGGCCAAGGGACAAGGCCTACGAGCAGTACTTC
TRBJ2-2 | . | TRBD1 | TRBV7-3 | CASSSQGADTGELFF | TGTGCCAGCAGCAGTCAGGGGGCAGACACCGGGGAGCTGTTTTTT
TRBJ1-1 | . | . | TRBV7-3 | CASSLGGQNTEAFF | TGTGCCAGCAGCTTAGGGGGGCAGAACACTGAAGCTTTCTTT
TRBJ2-2 | . | TRBD1 | TRBV18 | CASSHTGTGTTGELFF | TGTGCCAGCTCCCACACCGGGACAGGGACCACCGGGGAGCTGTTTTTT
TRBJ1-2 | . | . | TRBV6-5 | CASSPGLSNNYGYTF | TGTGCCAGCAGCCCCGGACTGAGTAATAACTATGGCTACACCTTC
TRBJ1-2 | . | . | TRBV18 | CASSPRPAGYTF | TGTGCCAGCTCACCACGCCCCGCGGGCTACACCTTC
TRBJ2-6 | . | TRBD2 | TRBV15 | CATSRSGTSGVSGANVLTF | TGTGCCACCAGCAGGTCCGGGACTAGCGGGGTCTCTGGGGCCAACGTCCTGACTTTC
TRBJ2-2 | . | . | TRBV2 | CASSDPTPRNTGELFF | TGTGCCAGCAGCGACCCAACACCCAGGAACACCGGGGAGCTGTTTTTT
TRBJ2-5 | once | TRBD1 | TRBV7-3 | CASSRGSAGGTETQYF | TGTGCCAGCAGTCGAGGATCCGCAGGGGGCACAGAGACCCAGTACTTC
TRBJ1-3 | . | . | TRBV27 | CASMNLQGGVGVGNTIYF | TGTGCCAGCATGAATCTACAGGGTGGTGTCGGAGTCGGAAACACCATATATTTT
TRBJ2-2 | . | . | TRBV2 | CASTLQGPGELFF | TGTGCCAGCACCCTACAGGGTCCCGGGGAGCTGTTTTTT
TRBJ2-7 | few | . | TRBV6-5 | CASSYPPDRSRYF | TGTGCCAGCAGTTACCCTCCTGACAGAAGTCGGTACTTC
TRBJ1-4 | . | . | TRBV6-2/TRBV6-3 | CASSYIVASGSEKLFF | TGTGCCAGCAGTTACATCGTGGCAAGTGGGTCCGAAAAACTGTTTTTT
TRBJ2-2 | . | . | TRBV5-5 | CASSLNGANTGELFF | TGTGCCAGCAGCTTGAACGGGGCGAACACCGGGGAGCTGTTTTTT
TRBJ1-1 | . | . | TRBV3-1/TRBV3-2 | CASSQADGLMNTEAFF | TGTGCCAGCAGCCAAGCGGACGGTCTTATGAACACTGAAGCTTTCTTT
TRBJ1-2 | . | . | TRBV7-2 | CASSLTGGFGYTF | TGTGCCAGCAGCTTGACAGGAGGCTTTGGCTACACCTTC
TRBJ1-1 | once | TRBD1 | TRBV6-4 | CASSSGTGGRNTEAFF | TGTGCCAGCAGCTCCGGGACAGGGGGCAGGAACACTGAAGCTTTCTTT